This entry lists 29 T cell receptor beta chains sequenced from one sample in a study of immune evolution from preneoplasia to lung adenocarcinoma. The method was immunoSEQ multiplex PCR; TCRdb's version includes in-frame clones alone and lacks a portion of them. The data contain 5,000 or so clones, over 70% of them singletons. The sample taken for sequencing was FFPE lung adenocarcinoma in situ tissue. Receptors were obtained from a person aged 60 to 85 with lung adenocarcinoma.

This chain connects TRBV7-9 to TRBJ2-1; 10 bases are a match to TRBD2. Germline lookup yields CDR1 SEHNR and CDR2 FQNEAQ (reference sequence). After removal of 5 bases from V and 8 bases from J, the junction contained 12 bases not matched to a gene. The CDR3 is 16 residues long. CDR3: CASSTILAGGRDEQFF. In DNA, the CDR3 is TGTGCCAGCAGCACCATATTAGCGGGGGGTCGGGATGAGCAGTTCTTC.

The V gene is TRBV18, the J gene TRBJ2-2; D unclear. Germline CDR1 is KGHSH and CDR2 is LQKENI. V was pared by 0 bases and J by 3 bases, with 17 bases between. This CDR3 is built from 18 residues. The CDR3 DNA follows: TGTGCCAGCTCACCACCCTCTGACGCAGAAGTGGACACCGGGGAGCTGTTTTTT. This encodes CASSPPSDAEVDTGELFF.

The chain links TRBV7-2 to TRBJ2-2; 11 nucleotides agree with TRBD1. CDR3 size: 17 residues. Trimming cost V 5 bases and J 0 bases; bases outside gene matches: 5. Germline-derived CDR1 and CDR2 are SGHTA and FQGNSA. In nucleotides, the CDR3 is TGTGCCAGCAGCCGGACAGGGGGCGTATCGAACACCGGGGAGCTGTTTTTT. Translation gives CASSRTGGVSNTGELFF.

The gene calls are TRBV29-1 and TRBJ1-5; D remains ambiguous. Germline V lookup: CDR1 SQVTM, CDR2 ANQGSEA. Trimming cost V 7 bases and J 5 bases, with 15 bases left between them. The CDR3 length is 13 residues. This chain's CDR3 is CSALIELDQPQHF. The CDR3 DNA reads TGCAGCGCACTGATCGAGTTAGATCAGCCCCAGCATTTT.

The V gene is TRBV6-4, the J gene TRBJ2-7, with TRBD2 as a possible D gene (5 bases). Germline V gives CDR1 MRHNA, CDR2 SNTAGT. Trimming cost V 4 bases and J 3 bases, with 13 bases left between them. This CDR3 spans 14 amino acids. The CDR3 region has the DNA TGTGCCAGCAGTGCCCTAGCAGGAGGCTACGAGCAGTACTTC. This sequence encodes CASSALAGGYEQYF.

This clone is a singleton in its sample. This chain connects TRBV7-9 to TRBJ1-2; 7 positions match TRBD1. With V trimmed by 3 bases and J by 6 bases, 4 bases remained unmatched. The CDR3 covers 13 residues. CDR1 is SEHNR, CDR2 FQNEAQ, per germline (reference sequence). CDR3 DNA: TGTGCCAGCAGCTTCAGAGGGGGCAATGGCTACACCTTC. Translation: CASSFRGGNGYTF.

The rearrangement links TRBV7-9 to TRBJ1-1, with a possible D match to TRBD1 (5 bases). The V end was cut by 5 bases, the J end by 2 bases, with 9 bases between. This CDR3 has 13 residues. Germline-derived CDR1 and CDR2 are SEHNR and FQNEAQ (reference sequence). In DNA form, the CDR3 reads TGTGCCAGCAGCCGACAGCAAAACACTGAAGCTTTCTTT. Its translation: CASSRQQNTEAFF.

The chain couples TRBV4-2 to TRBJ2-7; 7 bases fit TRBD2. J was trimmed by 1 base and V by 1 base; bases with no gene match: 4. The CDR3 loop spans 15 amino acids. Germline CDR1 reads LGHNA; CDR2 reads YNFKEQ. CDR3 amino acids: CASSQARELSYEQYF. The CDR3 DNA is TGTGCCAGCAGCCAAGCGCGGGAGTTATCCTACGAGCAGTACTTC.

CDR3 region: CASSPGGQGVSGELFF. The CDR3 nucleotides are TGTGCCAGCTCACCTGGAGGACAGGGGGTCTCCGGGGAGCTGTTTTTT. The rearrangement links TRBV18 to TRBJ2-2, with 10 bases lining up with TRBD1. There are 16 residues in the CDR3. The V and J ends lost 3 bases and 6 bases, in that order; junction bases with no gene match: 7. Germline V lookup: CDR1 KGHSH, CDR2 LQKENI.

V gene TRBV19 combines with J gene TRBJ1-5, with 7 bases aligning to TRBD1. CDR3 length: 14 residues. Germline lookup yields CDR1 LNHDA and CDR2 SQIVND (reference sequence). Trimming took 5 bases from V and 3 from J; bases not matched to a gene: 4. CDR3 nucleotide sequence: TGTGCCAGTAGTCGACAGGGAGTCAATCAGCCCCAGCATTTT. Its protein is CASSRQGVNQPQHF.

J is TRBJ2-7 and V is TRBV6-1, with no clear D. This CDR3 is 12 amino acids long. V was cut by 8 bases and J by 3 bases, with 11 bases left in between. Germline values: CDR1 MNHNS, CDR2 SASEGT. The CDR3: CASAHLHYEQYF. DNA for the CDR3: TGTGCCAGCGCCCACCTCCACTACGAGCAGTACTTC.

This clone has a handful of counts. The chain couples TRBV28 to TRBJ1-4; D might be TRBD1 (5 bases). The CDR3 length is 12 residues. V lost 6 bases and J 10 bases, leaving 12 bases between the germline ends. Germline V gene lookup returns CDR1 MDHEN and CDR2 SYDVKM. The CDR3 DNA is TGTGCCAGCAGCGGACAAAGGGGAAAACTGTTTTTT. It specifies CASSGQRGKLFF.

The chain combines TRBV30 with TRBJ1-2, with TRBD1 matching over 9 bases. The CDR3 is made up of 16 amino acids. V lost 2 bases and J lost 0; bases outside the gene matches: 7. Germline assignment: CDR1 GTSNPN and CDR2 SVGIG (reference sequence). CDR3 loop: CAWSPGTGRTNYGYTF. In DNA form, the CDR3 reads TGTGCCTGGAGTCCCGGGACAGGGAGGACTAACTATGGCTACACCTTC. Full variable domain (remainder filled in from reference TRBV30 and TRBJ1-2): SQTIHQWPATLVQPVGSPLSLECTVEGTSNPNLYWYRQAAGRGLQLLFYSVGIGQISSEVPQNLSASRPQDRQFILSSKKLLLSDSGFYLCAWSPGTGRTNYGYTFGSGTRLTVV.

This clone was observed a handful of times. This chain joins TRBV29-1 and TRBJ1-2; 9 bases match TRBD1. CDR1 and CDR2 (germline): SQVTM, ANQGSEA. J gave up 4 bases and V 7 bases, and 7 bases lay outside the gene matches. CDR3 length equals 13 residues. For the CDR3, the DNA is TGCAGCGGTTACAGGGGGCAGGGCTATGGCTACACCTTC. It is translated as CSGYRGQGYGYTF. Complete variable domain (other parts from reference TRBV29-1 and TRBJ1-2): SAVISQKPSRDICQRGTSLTIQCQVDSQVTMMFWYRQQPGQSLTLIATANQGSEATYESGFVIDKFPISRPNLTFSTLTVSNMSPEDSSIYLCSGYRGQGYGYTFGSGTRLTVV.

This chain joins TRBV11-2 and TRBJ2-7, with D perhaps being TRBD1 or TRBD2 (5 bases each). Trimming took off 4 bases at V and 4 bases at J, with 14 bases between the two ends. Germline CDR1 is SGHAT and CDR2 is FQNNGV. The CDR3 is 14 residues long. The CDR3 is CASSSSGGGYEQYF. CDR3 sequence (DNA): TGTGCCAGCAGCTCATCGGGTGGGGGATACGAGCAGTACTTC.

The chain has TRBV5-6 and TRBJ1-1; TRBD1 is a possible D gene (5 bases). V was cut by 0 bases and J by 4 bases, with 19 bases left in between. Germline V gene data show CDR1 as SGHDT and CDR2 as YYEEEE. This CDR3 has 17 amino acids. The CDR3 DNA is TGTGCCAGCAGCTTGGAATCTCCTGTGAGGGGCGGCACTGAAGCTTTCTTT. Its translation: CASSLESPVRGGTEAFF.

The rearrangement links TRBV7-9 to TRBJ1-1; 8 positions agree with TRBD1. CDR3 length: 14 residues. Germline loops: CDR1 SEHNR, CDR2 FQNEAQ (reference sequence). Germline trimming cut 4 bases from V and 4 bases from J; bases unmatched to any gene: 5. The CDR3 region has the DNA TGTGCCAGCAGCTATCTGGACAGGGTCACTGAAGCTTTCTTT. Residues: CASSYLDRVTEAFF.

V usage is TRBV4-1 and J usage is TRBJ2-5, with 7 bases fitting TRBD2. CDR1 MGHRA and CDR2 YSYEKL come from the germline V gene. Trimming cost V 3 bases and J 5 bases; bases outside gene matches: 9. The CDR3 is 15 amino acids. CDR3 nucleotide sequence: TGCGCCAGCAGCCACAAGGCGGGGGTCGGGGAGACCCAGTACTTC. Its protein product is CASSHKAGVGETQYF.

The chain recombines TRBV6-6 with TRBJ1-1; D unresolved. The V end lost 7 bases, the J end lost 1 base, and 7 bases lay between the germline ends. The length of the CDR3 is 12 residues. Per germline, CDR1 MNHNY and CDR2 SVGAGI (reference sequence). The CDR3 region is CASTGSNTEAFF. As DNA, the CDR3 is TGTGCCAGCACGGGATCGAACACTGAAGCTTTCTTT.

By proportion, this clone is medium-sized. This sequence joins TRBV9 and TRBJ2-2, with TRBD1 as a possible D gene (5 bases). V lost 6 bases, J lost 8 bases, and 17 bases lay in between. The V gene's germline CDR1 is SGDLS and CDR2 YYNGEE. The CDR3 is 14 residues long. DNA of the CDR3: TGTGCCAGCACCGGCCCCTGGACATCAGGGGAGCTGTTTTTT. It codes for CASTGPWTSGELFF.

The V and J genes are TRBV5-4 and TRBJ1-1; 10 bases agree with TRBD1. Germline assignment: CDR1 SGHNT and CDR2 YYREEE (reference sequence). The CDR3 contains 15 residues. Trimming at V came to 4 bases and at J to 4 bases, leaving 7 bases not matched to a gene. In DNA, the CDR3 is TGTGCCAGCAGCCCCCGACAGGGGGCGCCCACTGAAGCTTTCTTT. Amino acid sequence: CASSPRQGAPTEAFF.

V and J are TRBV30 and TRBJ2-3; 7 nucleotides align to TRBD2. The CDR3 is 13 amino acids. Germline V gene lookup returns CDR1 GTSNPN and CDR2 SVGIG (reference sequence). The V and J ends lost 7 bases and 5 bases, in that order; junction bases with no gene match: 9. In nucleotides, the CDR3 is TGTGCCTCGAGGGGTAGCGGGTTAGATACGCAGTATTTT. It encodes CASRGSGLDTQYF.

This clone was counted between two and nine times. The chain links TRBV9 to TRBJ2-3; D is undetermined. CDR3 size: 15 residues. V lost 0 bases and J lost 0, with 8 bases in between. Germline CDR1 reads SGDLS; CDR2 reads YYNGEE. In DNA form, the CDR3 reads TGTGCCAGCAGCGTAGTTGACGGTAGCACAGATACGCAGTATTTT. It yields the protein CASSVVDGSTDTQYF.

This sequence joins TRBV28 and TRBJ1-3; 9 nucleotides line up with TRBD1. CDR3 length equals 16 residues. The trim removed 6 bases at V and 2 bases at J, leaving 8 bases unmatched. Germline-derived CDR1 and CDR2 are MDHEN and SYDVKM. The CDR3 bases are TGTGCCAGCAGCCCAATGGGGACAGGGACTGGAAACACCATATATTTT. It specifies CASSPMGTGTGNTIYF.

The chain links TRBV18 to TRBJ2-2; no definite D call. Trimming took 5 bases from V and 6 from J, leaving 10 bases between them. CDR1 and CDR2 (germline): KGHSH, LQKENI. The CDR3 extends over 13 amino acids. CDR3 DNA: TGTGCCAGCTCAACGCAGGTATCCGGGGAGCTGTTTTTT. This gives the protein CASSTQVSGELFF.

This sequence joins TRBV5-5 and TRBJ1-4; 9 bases agree with TRBD1. With V trimmed by 7 bases and J by 5 bases, 9 bases remained unmatched. The length of the CDR3 is 15 residues. From germline, CDR1 is SGHKS and CDR2 YYEKEE (reference sequence). CDR3 coding DNA: TGTGCCAGCGGACAGGGGCACCTAGTAAATGAAAAACTGTTTTTT. Protein: CASGQGHLVNEKLFF.

This clone was seen more than once but under ten times. The genes are TRBV11-2 and TRBJ2-5, with 8 bases matching TRBD1. The CDR3 is 18 amino acids. The junction had 11 bases not matched to a gene; V was cut back by 0 bases and J by 2 bases. Looked up from germline, CDR1 is SGHAT and CDR2 is FQNNGV. This chain's CDR3 is CASSLDSQGARWQETQYF. CDR3 bases: TGTGCCAGCAGCTTAGATTCCCAGGGGGCGAGGTGGCAAGAGACCCAGTACTTC.

By share of the sample, this clone is large (0.1 to 1%). This chain links TRBV4-2 with TRBJ2-1, with D perhaps matching TRBD2 (6 bases). Trimming removed 0 bases at V and 1 base at J, with 10 bases between. Germline-derived CDR1 and CDR2 are LGHNA and YNFKEQ. The CDR3 sequence is 16 residues long. CDR3 bases: TGTGCCAGCAGCCAAGAGACCGGGGGATCCTACAATGAGCAGTTCTTC. It translates to CASSQETGGSYNEQFF.

The gene calls are TRBV6-6 and TRBJ1-5; D uncertain. CDR1 and CDR2 from the germline V gene are MNHNY and SVGAGI (reference sequence). Trimming left V 6 bases short and J 4 bases short, with 10 bases between. The CDR3 has 13 amino acids. CDR3 nucleotides: TGTGCCAGCAGGACGGTCGGGAATCAGCCCCAGCATTTT. Translating gives CASRTVGNQPQHF.